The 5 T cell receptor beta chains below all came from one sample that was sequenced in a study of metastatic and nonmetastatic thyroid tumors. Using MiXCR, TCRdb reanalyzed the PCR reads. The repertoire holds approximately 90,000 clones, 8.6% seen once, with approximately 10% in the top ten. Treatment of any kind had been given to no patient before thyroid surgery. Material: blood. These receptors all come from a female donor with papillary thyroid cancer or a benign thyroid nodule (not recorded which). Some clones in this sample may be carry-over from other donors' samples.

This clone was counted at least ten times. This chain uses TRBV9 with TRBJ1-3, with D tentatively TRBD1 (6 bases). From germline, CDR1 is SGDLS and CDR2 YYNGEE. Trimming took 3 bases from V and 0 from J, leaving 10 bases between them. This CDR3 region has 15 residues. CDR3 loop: CASSGGTISGNTIYF. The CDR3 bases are TGTGCCAGCAGCGGCGGGACAATCTCTGGAAACACCATATATTTT.

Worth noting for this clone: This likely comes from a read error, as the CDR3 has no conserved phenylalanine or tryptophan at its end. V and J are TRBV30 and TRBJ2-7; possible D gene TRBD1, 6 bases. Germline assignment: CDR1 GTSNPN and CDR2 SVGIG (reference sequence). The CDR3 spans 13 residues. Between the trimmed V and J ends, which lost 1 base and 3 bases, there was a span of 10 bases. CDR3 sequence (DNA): TGTGCCTGGAGTGCTCGCAGGGGCTACGAGCAGTACTTA. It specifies CAWSARRGYEQYL.

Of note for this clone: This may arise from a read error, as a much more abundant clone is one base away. The DNA for the CDR3 is TGCAGTGCTAGGGGGCGGGGAGAGACCGAGTACTTC. Amino acids: CSARGRGETEYF. V gene TRBV20-1 combines with J gene TRBJ2-5, with D possibly matching TRBD2 (6 bases). CDR3 length equals 12 residues. Germline CDR1 DFQATT, CDR2 SNEGSKA (reference sequence).

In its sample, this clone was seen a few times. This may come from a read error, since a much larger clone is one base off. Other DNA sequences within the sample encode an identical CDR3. CDR3 DNA sequence: TGTGCCAGCTCCATCCTAGGTCGGGATACGCAGTATTTT. As protein: CASSILGRDTQYF. The chain carries TRBV18 and TRBJ2-3; D uncertain. Trimming shortened V by 6 bases and J by 6 bases, and 13 bases separated the two germline ends. Germline CDR1 is KGHSH and CDR2 is LQKENI. The CDR3 is made up of 13 amino acids.

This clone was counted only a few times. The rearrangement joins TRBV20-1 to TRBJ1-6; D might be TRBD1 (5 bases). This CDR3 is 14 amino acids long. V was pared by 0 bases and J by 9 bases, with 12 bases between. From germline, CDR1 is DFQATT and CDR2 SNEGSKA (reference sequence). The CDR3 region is CSARETVRRSPLHF. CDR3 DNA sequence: TGCAGTGCTAGAGAGACAGTTCGGCGTTCACCCCTCCACTTT.